This T cell receptor (beta chain) was sequenced for a study of T-cell memory formation after mild COVID-19. In this sample, this clonotype turned up a few times. Using its own MiXCR run on the 5' RACE reads, TCRdb lists one record per CDR3 protein. The sample yields under 250,000 distinct CDR3 sequences, 15% seen once. Per germline, CDR1 SGHTA and CDR2 FQGTGA. Germline trimming cut 5 bases from V and 4 bases from J; bases unmatched to any gene: 7. The CDR3 sequence is 16 residues long. V is TRBV7-3 and J is TRBJ2-3, with 12 bases identical to TRBD2. Sequencing was done on a sample of PBMCs or a T cell subset sorted from them (not recorded which). This sequence was found in an adult woman who had mild COVID-19 (a few samples of this study predate the infection). Cell type and time point are not known. The CDR3 sequence is CASSPTSGSGADTQYF. In nucleotides, the CDR3 is TGTGCCAGCAGCCCGACTAGCGGGAGTGGCGCAGATACGCAGTATTTT.